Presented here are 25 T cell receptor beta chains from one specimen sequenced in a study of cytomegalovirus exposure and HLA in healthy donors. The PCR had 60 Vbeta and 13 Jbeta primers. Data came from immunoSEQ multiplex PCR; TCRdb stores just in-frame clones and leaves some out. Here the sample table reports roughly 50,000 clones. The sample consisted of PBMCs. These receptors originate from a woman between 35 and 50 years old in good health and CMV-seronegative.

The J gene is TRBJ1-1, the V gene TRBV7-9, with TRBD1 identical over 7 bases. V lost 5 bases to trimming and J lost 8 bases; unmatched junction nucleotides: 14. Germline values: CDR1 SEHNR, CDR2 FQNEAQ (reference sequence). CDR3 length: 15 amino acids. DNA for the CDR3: TGTGCCAGCAGCATTTACAGGGGCCCCACAGAAGAAGCTTTCTTT. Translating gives CASSIYRGPTEEAFF.

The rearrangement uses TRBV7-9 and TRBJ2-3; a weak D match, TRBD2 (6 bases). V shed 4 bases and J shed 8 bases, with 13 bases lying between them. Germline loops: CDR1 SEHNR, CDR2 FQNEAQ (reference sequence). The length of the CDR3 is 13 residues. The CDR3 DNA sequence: TGTGCCAGCAGCTCCCCAAACGGGGGTACGCAGTATTTT. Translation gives CASSSPNGGTQYF.

CDR3 nucleotides: TGTGCCAGCAACGAACAGTATGCTAACTATGGCTACACCTTC. Encoded protein: CASNEQYANYGYTF. The chain couples TRBV6-1 to TRBJ1-2; D remains ambiguous. The CDR3 length is 14 residues. V lost 7 bases, J lost 0 bases, and 12 bases lay in between. Germline V lookup: CDR1 MNHNS, CDR2 SASEGT.

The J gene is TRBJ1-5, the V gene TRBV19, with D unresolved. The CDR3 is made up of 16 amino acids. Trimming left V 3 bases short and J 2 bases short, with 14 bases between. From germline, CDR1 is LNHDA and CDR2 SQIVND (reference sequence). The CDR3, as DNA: TGTGCCAGTAGTATGTTGGGGAGTGGAGGCAATCAGCCCCAGCATTTT. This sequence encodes CASSMLGSGGNQPQHF.

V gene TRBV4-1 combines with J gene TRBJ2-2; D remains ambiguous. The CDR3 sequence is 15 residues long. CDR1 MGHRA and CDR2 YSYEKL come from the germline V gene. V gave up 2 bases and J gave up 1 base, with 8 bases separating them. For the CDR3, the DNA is TGCGCCAGCAGCCAACTTCTCCTGAACACCGGGGAGCTGTTTTTT. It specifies CASSQLLLNTGELFF.

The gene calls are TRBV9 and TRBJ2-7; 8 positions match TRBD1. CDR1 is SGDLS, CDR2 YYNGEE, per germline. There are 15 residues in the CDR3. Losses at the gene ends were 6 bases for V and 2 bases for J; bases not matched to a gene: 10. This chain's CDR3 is CASTPGTGPAYEQYF. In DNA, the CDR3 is TGTGCCAGCACTCCTGGGACAGGACCCGCCTACGAGCAGTACTTC.

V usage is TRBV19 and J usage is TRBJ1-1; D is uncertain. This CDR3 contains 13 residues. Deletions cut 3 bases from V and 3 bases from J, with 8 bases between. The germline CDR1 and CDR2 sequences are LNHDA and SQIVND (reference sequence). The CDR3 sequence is CASSMRRDTEAFF. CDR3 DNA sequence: TGTGCCAGTAGTATGCGTCGGGACACTGAAGCTTTCTTT.

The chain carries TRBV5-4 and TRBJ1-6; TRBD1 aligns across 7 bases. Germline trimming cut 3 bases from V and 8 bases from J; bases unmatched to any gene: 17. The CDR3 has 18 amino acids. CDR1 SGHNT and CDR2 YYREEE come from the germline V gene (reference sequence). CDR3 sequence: CASSSTLQGHGRYSPLHF. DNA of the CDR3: TGTGCCAGCAGCTCCACCCTACAGGGGCACGGCCGATATTCACCCCTCCACTTT.

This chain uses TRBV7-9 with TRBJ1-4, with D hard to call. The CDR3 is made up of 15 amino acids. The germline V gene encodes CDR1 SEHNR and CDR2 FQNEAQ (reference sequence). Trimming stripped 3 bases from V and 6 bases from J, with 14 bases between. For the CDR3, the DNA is TGTGCCAGCAGCTTCTACGCGGGTAGGGATGAAAAACTGTTTTTT. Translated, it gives CASSFYAGRDEKLFF.

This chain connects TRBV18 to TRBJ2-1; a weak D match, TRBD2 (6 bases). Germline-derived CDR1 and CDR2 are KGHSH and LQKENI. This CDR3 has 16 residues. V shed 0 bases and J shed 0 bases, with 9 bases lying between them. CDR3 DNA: TGTGCCAGCTCACCACCTAGCGGTTACTCCTACAATGAGCAGTTCTTC. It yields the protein CASSPPSGYSYNEQFF.

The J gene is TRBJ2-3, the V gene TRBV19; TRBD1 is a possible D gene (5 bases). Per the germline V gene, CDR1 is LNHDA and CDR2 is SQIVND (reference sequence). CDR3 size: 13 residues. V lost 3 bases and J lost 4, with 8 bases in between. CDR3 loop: CASSMWGADTQYF. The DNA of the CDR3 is TGTGCCAGTAGTATGTGGGGCGCAGATACGCAGTATTTT.

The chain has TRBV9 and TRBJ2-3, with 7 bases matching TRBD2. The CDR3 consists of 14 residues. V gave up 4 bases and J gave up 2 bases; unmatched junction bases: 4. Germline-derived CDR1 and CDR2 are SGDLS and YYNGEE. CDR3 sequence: CASSKRDPTDTQYF. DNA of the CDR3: TGTGCCAGCAGCAAGCGGGACCCCACAGATACGCAGTATTTT.

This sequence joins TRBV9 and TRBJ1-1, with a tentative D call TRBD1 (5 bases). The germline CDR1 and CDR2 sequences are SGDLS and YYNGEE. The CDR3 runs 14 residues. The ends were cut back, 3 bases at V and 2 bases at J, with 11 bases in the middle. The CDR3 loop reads CASSETQGNTEAFF. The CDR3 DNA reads TGTGCCAGCAGCGAGACTCAGGGTAACACTGAAGCTTTCTTT.

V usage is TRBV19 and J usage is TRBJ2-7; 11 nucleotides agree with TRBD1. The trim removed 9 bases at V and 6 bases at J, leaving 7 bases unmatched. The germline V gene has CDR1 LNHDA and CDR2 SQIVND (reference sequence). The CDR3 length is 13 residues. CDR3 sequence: CASIGQGAGEQYF. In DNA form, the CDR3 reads TGTGCCAGCATAGGACAGGGGGCGGGCGAGCAGTACTTC.

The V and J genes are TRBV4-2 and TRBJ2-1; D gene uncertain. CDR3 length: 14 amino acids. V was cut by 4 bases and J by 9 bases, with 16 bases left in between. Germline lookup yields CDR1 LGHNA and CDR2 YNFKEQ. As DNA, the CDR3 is TGTGCCAGCAGCCCTTCCCTAGGATTCTCTGAGCAGTTCTTC. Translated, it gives CASSPSLGFSEQFF.

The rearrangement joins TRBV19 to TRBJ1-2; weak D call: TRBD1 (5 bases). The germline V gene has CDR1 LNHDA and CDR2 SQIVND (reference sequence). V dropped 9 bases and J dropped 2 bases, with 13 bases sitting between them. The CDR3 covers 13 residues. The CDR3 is CASRLTENYGYTF. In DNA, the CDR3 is TGTGCCAGCCGCTTGACAGAAAACTATGGCTACACCTTC.

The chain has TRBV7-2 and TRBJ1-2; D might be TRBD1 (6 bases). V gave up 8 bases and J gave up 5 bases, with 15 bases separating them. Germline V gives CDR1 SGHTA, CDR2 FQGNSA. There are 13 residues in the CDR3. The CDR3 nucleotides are TGTGCCAGCGGGTTGCCCGGGACATATGGCTACACCTTC. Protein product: CASGLPGTYGYTF. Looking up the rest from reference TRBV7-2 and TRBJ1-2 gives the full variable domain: GAGVSQSPSNKVTEKGKDVELRCDPISGHTALYWYRQSLGQGLEFLIYFQGNSAPDKSGLPSDRFSAERTGGSVSTLTIQRTQQEDSAVYLCASGLPGTYGYTFGSGTRLTVV.

The CDR3 region is CASSRDRGFEQYF. DNA of the CDR3: TGTGCCAGCAGCCGGGACAGGGGGTTCGAGCAGTACTTC. The rearrangement joins TRBV7-9 to TRBJ2-7, with TRBD1 matching over 11 bases. The CDR3 has 13 amino acids. Germline V gene sequence: CDR1 SEHNR, CDR2 FQNEAQ (reference sequence). V was clipped by 5 bases and J by 6 bases; unmatched bases: 3. Together with reference TRBV7-9 and TRBJ2-7, the CDR3 gives the full variable domain: DTGVSQNPRHKITKRGQNVTFRCDPISEHNRLYWYRQTLGQGPEFLTYFQNEAQLEKSRLLSDRFSAERPKGSFSTLEIQRTEQGDSAMYLCASSRDRGFEQYFGPGTRLTVT.

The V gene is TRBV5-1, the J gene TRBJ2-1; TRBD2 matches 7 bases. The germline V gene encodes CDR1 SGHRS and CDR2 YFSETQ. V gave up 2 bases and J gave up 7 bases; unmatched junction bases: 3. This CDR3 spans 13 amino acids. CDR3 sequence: CASSLAGMNEQFF. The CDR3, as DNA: TGCGCCAGCAGCTTAGCGGGAATGAATGAGCAGTTCTTC. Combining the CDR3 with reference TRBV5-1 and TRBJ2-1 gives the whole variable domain KAGVTQTPRYLIKTRGQQVTLSCSPISGHRSVSWYQQTPGQGLQFLFEYFSETQRNKGNFPGRFSGRQFSNSRSEMNVSTLELGDSALYLCASSLAGMNEQFFGPGTRLTVL.

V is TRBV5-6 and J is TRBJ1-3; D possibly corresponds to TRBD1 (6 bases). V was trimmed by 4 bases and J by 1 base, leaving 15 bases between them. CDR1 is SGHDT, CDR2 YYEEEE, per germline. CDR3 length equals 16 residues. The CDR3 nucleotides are TGTGCCAGCAGCCTCAGAGGGGGAGCTTCTGGAAACACCATATATTTT. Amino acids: CASSLRGGASGNTIYF.

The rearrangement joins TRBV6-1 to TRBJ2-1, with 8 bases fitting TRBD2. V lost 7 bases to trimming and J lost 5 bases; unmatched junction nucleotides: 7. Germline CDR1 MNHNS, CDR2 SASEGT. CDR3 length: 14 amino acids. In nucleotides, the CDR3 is TGTGCCAGCAAGAGCGGGGGTACCGACAATGAGCAGTTCTTC. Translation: CASKSGGTDNEQFF.

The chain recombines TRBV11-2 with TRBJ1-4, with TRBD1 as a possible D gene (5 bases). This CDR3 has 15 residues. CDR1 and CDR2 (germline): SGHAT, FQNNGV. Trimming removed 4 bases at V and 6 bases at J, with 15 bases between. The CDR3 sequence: CASSSPRDGDEKLFF. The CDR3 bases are TGTGCCAGCAGCTCCCCCAGGGATGGTGATGAAAAACTGTTTTTT. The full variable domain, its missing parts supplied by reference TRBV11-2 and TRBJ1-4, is EAGVAQSPRYKIIEKRQSVAFWCNPISGHATLYWYQQILGQGPKLLIQFQNNGVVDDSQLPKDRFSAERLKGVDSTLKIQPAKLEDSAVYLCASSSPRDGDEKLFFGSGTQLSVL.

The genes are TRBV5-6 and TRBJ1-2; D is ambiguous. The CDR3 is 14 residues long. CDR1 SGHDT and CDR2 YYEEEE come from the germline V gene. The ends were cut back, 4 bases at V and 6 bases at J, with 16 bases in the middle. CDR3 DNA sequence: TGTGCCAGCAGCCTGGAAATGAGCGATAATGGCTACACCTTC. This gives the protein CASSLEMSDNGYTF.

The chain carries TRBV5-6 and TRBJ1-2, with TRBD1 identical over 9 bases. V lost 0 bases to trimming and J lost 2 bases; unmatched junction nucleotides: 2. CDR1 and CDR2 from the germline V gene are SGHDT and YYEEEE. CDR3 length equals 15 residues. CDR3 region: CASSLGGTGNYGYTF. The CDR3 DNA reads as TGTGCCAGCAGCTTGGGGGGGACAGGGAACTATGGCTACACCTTC.

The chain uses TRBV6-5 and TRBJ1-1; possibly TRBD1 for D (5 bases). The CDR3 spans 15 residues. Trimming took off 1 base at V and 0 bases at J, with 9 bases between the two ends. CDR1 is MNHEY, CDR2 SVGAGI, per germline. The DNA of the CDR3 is TGTGCCAGCAGTTACTGGACACCGATGAACACTGAAGCTTTCTTT. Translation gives CASSYWTPMNTEAFF.